Each of the 14 T cell receptor beta chains below was sequenced from the same sample in a study of cytomegalovirus exposure and HLA in healthy donors. A multiplex PCR was run with 60 Vbeta primers and 13 Jbeta primers. Assay: immunoSEQ multiplex PCR; the TCRdb copy retains only in-frame clones and omits some. The sample has 90,000 to 150,000 clones, around three quarters seen once; the top ten hold just over 2%. The sample comprised PBMCs. The origin of the receptors is a human donor in good health.

V is TRBV6-5 and J is TRBJ2-5; TRBD2 might be the D (6 bases). Germline CDR1 and CDR2: MNHEY and SVGAGI. Trimming pared 6 bases from V and 1 base from J, leaving 12 bases between. The CDR3 covers 14 residues. CDR3 loop: CASRGGLLQETQYF. In DNA, the CDR3 is TGTGCCAGCAGGGGAGGACTCCTCCAAGAGACCCAGTACTTC.

This sequence joins TRBV5-1 and TRBJ2-3, with 7 nucleotides matching TRBD2. This CDR3 comprises 16 residues. Germline V gives CDR1 SGHRS, CDR2 YFSETQ. Trimming took 0 bases from V and 0 from J; bases not matched to a gene: 4. The CDR3 DNA is TGCGCCAGCAGCTTGGTCGGGACTACTAGCACAGATACGCAGTATTTT. This encodes CASSLVGTTSTDTQYF.

This rearrangement joins TRBV5-1 to TRBJ2-7; D is unclear. The germline V gene has CDR1 SGHRS and CDR2 YFSETQ. The CDR3 covers 15 residues. V lost 0 bases and J 4 bases, leaving 14 bases between the germline ends. CDR3 amino acids: CASSLVSAKEYEQYF. For the CDR3, the DNA is TGCGCCAGCAGCTTGGTCAGCGCAAAAGAATACGAGCAGTACTTC.

This clone was detected once. This chain joins TRBV7-6 and TRBJ2-3, with 11 bases that match TRBD2. Per germline, CDR1 SGHVS and CDR2 FNYEAQ. The V segment lost 5 bases and the J segment 6 bases; nucleotides outside the gene matches: 10. There are 16 residues in the CDR3. The CDR3 protein is CASSTIAGGLGDTQYF. CDR3 nucleotide sequence: TGTGCCAGCAGCACAATAGCGGGGGGGCTTGGGGATACGCAGTATTTT. Looking up the rest from reference TRBV7-6 and TRBJ2-3 gives the full variable domain: GAGVSQSPRYKVTKRGQDVALRCDPISGHVSLYWYRQALGQGPEFLTYFNYEAQQDKSGLPNDRFSAERPEGSISTLTIQRTEQRDSAMYRCASSTIAGGLGDTQYFGPGTRLTVL.

This clone was observed a few times. This sequence joins TRBV28 and TRBJ2-7, with 10 bases identical to TRBD2. CDR3 length: 15 residues. V shed 5 bases and J 3 bases; nucleotides not matched to a gene: 7. Germline CDR1 MDHEN, CDR2 SYDVKM. CDR3 sequence (DNA): TGTGCCAGCAGTAAAAGCCTAGCGGGAGTCTACGAGCAGTACTTC. Its protein product is CASSKSLAGVYEQYF.

V usage is TRBV15 and J usage is TRBJ1-6, with TRBD1 matching 12 bases. The V and J ends lost 4 bases and 9 bases, in that order; junction bases with no gene match: 13. CDR1 LNHNV and CDR2 YYDKDF come from the germline V gene (reference sequence). The CDR3 has 18 residues. DNA for the CDR3: TGTGCCACCAGCACGCTCTCTGGGGGACAGGGGGCCGGTTCACCCCTCCACTTT. Its translation is CATSTLSGGQGAGSPLHF.

This clone has more than one count but fewer than ten. The V call is TRBV7-2, the J call TRBJ1-4; the D is unclear. This CDR3 spans 14 amino acids. Trimming took off 1 base at V and 12 bases at J, with 15 bases between the two ends. Germline V gives CDR1 SGHTA, CDR2 FQGNSA. DNA for the CDR3: TGTGCCAGCAGCTTAGATTTCAGAGCTGGAGAACTGTTTTTT. The encoded protein is CASSLDFRAGELFF.

This clone was seen a few times. The V gene is TRBV30, the J gene TRBJ2-7; 15 nucleotides line up with TRBD2. The CDR3 has 18 residues. Germline V gene sequence: CDR1 GTSNPN, CDR2 SVGIG (reference sequence). V shed 3 bases and J 6 bases; nucleotides not matched to a gene: 15. CDR3 sequence (DNA): TGTGCCTGGAGCGGAAGGACTAGCGGGAGGGGAACGACGGGCGAGCAGTACTTC. It codes for CAWSGRTSGRGTTGEQYF.

V is TRBV5-4 and J is TRBJ1-2; tentatively, D is TRBD1 (5 bases). The V and J ends lost 0 bases and 12 bases respectively, with 18 bases between them. Germline V CDR1 and CDR2: SGHNT, YYREEE (reference sequence). The CDR3 totals 14 residues. CDR3 DNA: TGTGCCAGCAGCTTGGATCGGGGGGGGGTGGTTCACACCTTC. It yields the protein CASSLDRGGVVHTF.

This rearrangement joins TRBV7-3 to TRBJ1-1, with no clear D. Looked up from germline, CDR1 is SGHTA and CDR2 is FQGTGA. With 2 bases removed from V and 4 bases from J, the gap between germline ends came to 8 bases. CDR3 length: 13 amino acids. The CDR3 is CASSLVGSTEAFF. CDR3 DNA: TGTGCCAGCAGCTTAGTTGGCAGCACTGAAGCTTTCTTT.

The chain recombines TRBV2 with TRBJ2-3; possibly TRBD2 for D (7 bases). The germline CDR1 and CDR2 sequences are SNHLY and FYNNEI. Trimming took off 0 bases at V and 6 bases at J, with 19 bases between the two ends. There are 17 residues in the CDR3. The CDR3 is CASSEAPAVGGRDTQYF. CDR3 in DNA: TGTGCCAGCAGTGAAGCCCCGGCCGTCGGGGGGCGGGATACGCAGTATTTT.

The chain uses TRBV28 and TRBJ1-4; D gene ambiguous. V was clipped by 4 bases and J by 10 bases, with 16 bases between them. CDR3 length equals 14 residues. Germline V gives CDR1 MDHEN, CDR2 SYDVKM. CDR3 residues: CASSYEGSDGKLFF. The CDR3 nucleotides read TGTGCCAGCAGTTACGAGGGCTCAGATGGAAAACTGTTTTTT.

CDR3 protein: CASRRYRGNYYGYTF. The CDR3 region has the DNA TGTGCAAGTCGCCGGTACAGGGGAAACTACTATGGCTACACCTTC. The chain has TRBV12-2 and TRBJ1-2; the table calls TRBD1, which could not be checked here. TRBV12-2 is termed a pseudogene. The CDR3 has 15 amino acids.

About this clone: The junction and the germline gene differ at one end; a read error may be behind it. The CDR3 reads CAWSSWREGREAQYF. As DNA, the CDR3 is TGTGCCTGGAGTAGTTGGCGGGAGGGCCGAGAGGCCCAGTACTTC. The rearrangement links TRBV30 to TRBJ2-5; TRBD2 agrees at 9 bases. The CDR3 is 15 residues long. The germline CDR1 and CDR2 sequences are GTSNPN and SVGIG (reference sequence).